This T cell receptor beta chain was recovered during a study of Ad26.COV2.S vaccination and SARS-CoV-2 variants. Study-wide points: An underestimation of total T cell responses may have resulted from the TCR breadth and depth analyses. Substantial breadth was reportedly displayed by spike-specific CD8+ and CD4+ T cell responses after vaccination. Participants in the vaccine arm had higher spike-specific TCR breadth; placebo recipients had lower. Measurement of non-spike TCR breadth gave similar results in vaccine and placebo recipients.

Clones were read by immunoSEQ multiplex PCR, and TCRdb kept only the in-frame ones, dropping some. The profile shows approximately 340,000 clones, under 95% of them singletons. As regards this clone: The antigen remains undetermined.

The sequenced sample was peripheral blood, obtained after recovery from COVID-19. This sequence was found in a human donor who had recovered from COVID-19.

CDR3 coding DNA: TGTGCCAGCAGCGGTTTAGGGGGGGCGGTTAATTCACCCCTCCACTTT. It specifies CASSGLGGAVNSPLHF. The chain carries TRBV13 and TRBJ1-6, with a tentative D call TRBD1 (6 bases). Germline CDR1 reads PRHDT; CDR2 reads FYEKMQ (reference sequence). The V end lost 5 bases, the J end lost 6 bases, and 17 bases lay between the germline ends. CDR3 size: 16 residues.